The present TCR beta chain was sequenced within a study of T cell responses to AZD1222 COVID-19 vaccine. Profiling relied on immunoSEQ multiplex PCR, and the TCRdb table lists in-frame clones only, not all of them. The profile covers around 70,000 clones, with around 90% appearing a single time and around 4.9% taken by the ten largest. In germline, CDR1 is SGHRS, CDR2 YFSETQ. Trimming removed 1 base at V and 7 bases at J, with 6 bases between. This CDR3 contains 13 residues. In its sample, this clone was seen once. The sequence came from an adult who received the MenACWY meningococcal vaccine as a control. The chain carries TRBV5-1 and TRBJ1-6; D remains ambiguous. Sequenced here: peripheral blood, sampled 28 days after the second dose of the MenACWY control vaccine. CDR3 residues: CASSLSGNSPLHF. In DNA, the CDR3 is TGCGCCAGCAGCTTGTCCGGGAATTCACCCCTCCACTTT.